This is a list of T cell receptor beta chains from one sample in a study of T cell responses to AZD1222 COVID-19 vaccine. The method was immunoSEQ multiplex PCR; TCRdb's version includes in-frame clones alone and lacks a portion of them. Seen here are 95,000 to 150,000 clones, 92% observed once, and the top ten hold around 14%. This material consisted of peripheral blood, taken on day 0 of AZD1222 vaccination. The receptors come from an adult in good health. Each CDR3 is given with its conserved first and last residue. D genes are given only for firm matches. Clone size appears in some rows only: once, few, many, or a class for an expanded clone.

j_call,v_call,d_call,clone_size,cdr3_nt,cdr3_aa
TRBJ2-2,TRBV27,TRBD2,NA,TGTGCCAGCAGTCTCGGACTAGCGGGGGGGCCTGGAACCGGGGAGCTGTTTTTT,CASSLGLAGGPGTGELFF
TRBJ2-3,TRBV9,NA,NA,TGTGCCAGCAGCGCCCGGACTTCCCAGGGAACGCAGTATTTT,CASSARTSQGTQYF
TRBJ2-7,TRBV6-2/TRBV6-3,TRBD1,once,TGTGCCAGCAGTTACTCGTACAGGGGGAACTACGAGCAGTACTTC,CASSYSYRGNYEQYF
TRBJ1-1,TRBV7-9,NA,NA,TGTGCCAGCAGCTTGGGGCCTCAGAAGTTGGCTTTCTTT,CASSLGPQKLAFF
TRBJ1-2,TRBV6-6,TRBD1,NA,TGTGCCAGCAGTTACCTGGGACAGACTAACTATGGCTACACCTTC,CASSYLGQTNYGYTF
TRBJ2-7,TRBV19,NA,NA,TGTGCCAGTAGTAACCCCCCGCAGCGCGCTTACTACGAGCAGTACTTC,CASSNPPQRAYYEQYF
TRBJ1-6,TRBV2,NA,NA,TGTGCCAGCACGACTGGACGCGGGGCGGGGTCCTATAATTCACCCCTCCACTTT,CASTTGRGAGSYNSPLHF
TRBJ1-1,TRBV6-5,NA,NA,TGTGCCGTATCGCGACAGGTGTACACTGAAGCTTTCTTT,CAVSRQVYTEAFF
TRBJ1-3,TRBV15,NA,NA,TGTGCCACCAGCAGAGATTGGGGAGGGGCTGGAAACACCATATATTTT,CATSRDWGGAGNTIYF
TRBJ1-1,TRBV18,NA,NA,TGTGCCAGCTCACGGGGGACGTACACTGAAGCTTTCTTT,CASSRGTYTEAFF
TRBJ2-1,TRBV4-3,NA,NA,TGCGCCAGCAGCCAAGGGGATGGGAATGAGCAGTTCTTC,CASSQGDGNEQFF
TRBJ1-6,TRBV9,NA,NA,TGTGCCAGCAGCGCCCGTGTGGGGTCGGATTCACCCCTCCACTTT,CASSARVGSDSPLHF
TRBJ2-7,TRBV7-2,NA,NA,TGTGCCAGCAGCTTAGACGGTAGCGGCATCCCCTACGAGCAGTACTTC,CASSLDGSGIPYEQYF
TRBJ1-2,TRBV10-3,NA,NA,TGTGCCATCAGTGACCCCGAAGGGTATGGCTACACCTTC,CAISDPEGYGYTF
TRBJ2-1,TRBV28,NA,NA,TGTGCCAGCAGTTTTTTATACAATGAGCAGTTCTTC,CASSFLYNEQFF
TRBJ2-7,TRBV10-2,NA,NA,TGCGCCAGCAGTGAGTCGACCCGGGGACGGTGGGTCGAGCAGTACTTC,CASSESTRGRWVEQYF
TRBJ1-4,TRBV28,NA,NA,TGTGCCAGCAGTTTATACAGGGAGGCAACTAATGAAAAACTGTTTTTT,CASSLYREATNEKLFF
TRBJ2-1,TRBV4-3,TRBD2,NA,TGCGCCAGCAGCCAAGATTCGGGCGGGGGGGCCTATGAGCAGTTCTTC,CASSQDSGGGAYEQFF
TRBJ2-5,TRBV5-4,TRBD2,once,TGTGCCAGCAGCTTGGTTGCGGGGGGGCTCAAGACCCAGTACTTC,CASSLVAGGLKTQYF
TRBJ1-2,TRBV4-1,TRBD1,NA,TGCGCCAGCAGCCAGCGACCGGACAGGGGGCCTCCTGGCTACACCTTC,CASSQRPDRGPPGYTF
TRBJ2-3,TRBV4-3,NA,NA,TGCGCCAGCAGCCAAGACCCAGGCAACACAGATACGCAGTATTTT,CASSQDPGNTDTQYF
TRBJ2-3,TRBV2,NA,NA,TGTGCCAGCAGCTCCCCGGGACATAGCTTTTATACGCAGTATTTT,CASSSPGHSFYTQYF
TRBJ1-2,TRBV3-1/TRBV3-2,TRBD1,NA,TGTGCCAGCAGCCCCTGGACAGGGGGCAACTATGGCTACACCTTC,CASSPWTGGNYGYTF
TRBJ2-3,TRBV11-2,TRBD1,NA,TGTGCCAGCAGCTCCCCGGGACAGAAATCCACAGATACGCAGTATTTT,CASSSPGQKSTDTQYF
TRBJ2-2,TRBV28,TRBD1,NA,TGTGCCAGCAGTTACGGGACAGCGAACACCGGGGAGCTGTTTTTT,CASSYGTANTGELFF
TRBJ1-4,TRBV27,NA,NA,TGTGCCAGCAGTTTAAATTCCGGCAGGGTGCGCCGGGAAAAACTGTTTTTT,CASSLNSGRVRREKLFF
TRBJ2-3,TRBV4-3,TRBD2,NA,TGCGCCAGCAGCCCCCTAGGGCTGGGACTAGAGGATACGCAGTATTTT,CASSPLGLGLEDTQYF
TRBJ2-7,TRBV7-8,NA,NA,TGTGCCAGCAGCTTAGCGGGGACCATAGAGAGCTCCTACGAGCAGTACTTC,CASSLAGTIESSYEQYF
TRBJ2-7,TRBV28,TRBD1,NA,TGTGCCAGCAGCCTTAACACAGGGGTTAACGAGCAGTACTTC,CASSLNTGVNEQYF
TRBJ1-1,TRBV7-2,NA,NA,TGTGCCAGCAGCCTAGTAACTTACACTGAAGCTTTCTTT,CASSLVTYTEAFF
TRBJ2-3,TRBV3-1/TRBV3-2,TRBD2,NA,TGTGCCAGCAGCCAAGAAAGACTAGCGGCCCTGCGGGATACGCAGTATTTT,CASSQERLAALRDTQYF
TRBJ2-7,TRBV9,NA,NA,TGTGCCAGCAGCTTCCGGGACATCTCCTACGAGCAGTACTTC,CASSFRDISYEQYF
TRBJ1-1,TRBV29-1,NA,NA,TGCAGCGTTGTCGGTAGGGCCACTGAAGCTTTCTTT,CSVVGRATEAFF
TRBJ1-2,TRBV5-4,NA,NA,TGTGCCAGCAGCAAGACGGCCGGGGGCTACACCTTC,CASSKTAGGYTF
TRBJ2-3,TRBV5-4,TRBD1,NA,TGTGCCAGCAGCTTGGTATTGACAGGGGTTGAAGATACGCAGTATTTT,CASSLVLTGVEDTQYF
TRBJ1-2,TRBV18,TRBD1,NA,TGTGCCAGCTCACCGCAGGGACAGGGCATCGAAGGCTACACCTTC,CASSPQGQGIEGYTF
TRBJ1-2,TRBV19,NA,NA,TGTGCCAGTAGAGACGACCGCCCCGATGGCTACACCTTC,CASRDDRPDGYTF
TRBJ1-5,TRBV2,TRBD1,NA,TGTGCCAGCAGGGAAAGACAGGGCACTTCAAGCAATCAGCCCCAGCATTTT,CASRERQGTSSNQPQHF
TRBJ1-4,TRBV11-2,NA,NA,TGTGCCAGCCGCGACCCTAATGAAAAACTGTTTTTT,CASRDPNEKLFF
TRBJ1-2,TRBV7-9,NA,NA,TGTGCCAGCAGCTTAGGGCAGGGGTATGGCTACACCTTC,CASSLGQGYGYTF
TRBJ2-5,TRBV27,NA,NA,TGTGCCAGCAGTCCCGATCGGTGGGAGAGGGGCGAGACCCAGTACTTC,CASSPDRWERGETQYF
TRBJ2-5,TRBV5-1,TRBD1,NA,TGCGCCAGCAGCTTGTCGGGACAGGGTAGGGAGACCCAGTACTTC,CASSLSGQGRETQYF
TRBJ1-2,TRBV11-2,NA,NA,TGTGCCAGCAGCCCCGACTCCTATGGCTACACCTTC,CASSPDSYGYTF
TRBJ2-7,TRBV14,NA,NA,TGTGCCAGCAGCCAAGATAGGCACCCCTACGAGCAGTACTTC,CASSQDRHPYEQYF
TRBJ2-1,TRBV30,NA,few,TGTGCCGCCCAGGCGGGACGGGAGCAGTTCTTC,CAAQAGREQFF
TRBJ1-5,TRBV4-1,NA,NA,TGCGCCAGCAGCCCCGGTCGGTTTCAGCCCCAGCATTTT,CASSPGRFQPQHF
TRBJ2-5,TRBV27,TRBD2,NA,TGTGCCAGCAGTTTACTGGGGGCTAGCGGGGGGCTGTTAGGAGAGACCCAGTACTTC,CASSLLGASGGLLGETQYF
TRBJ2-5,TRBV19,NA,NA,TGTGCCAGTAGTATAGATTTGGGCCCGGCGGGGACCCAGTACTTC,CASSIDLGPAGTQYF
TRBJ2-2,TRBV29-1,TRBD2,NA,TGCAGCGTTGAAGTTATGCTAGCGGGGGGGAACACCGGGGAGCTGTTTTTT,CSVEVMLAGGNTGELFF
TRBJ2-5,TRBV7-2,TRBD1,NA,TGTGCCAGCAGCTTAAAGTGGACAGGGGGGTCAGAGACCCAGTACTTC,CASSLKWTGGSETQYF
TRBJ2-3,TRBV27,TRBD2,NA,TGTGCCAGCAGTTCCCCTAGCGGGGGGCTGGTAGATACGCAGTATTTT,CASSSPSGGLVDTQYF
TRBJ2-7,TRBV4-3,NA,few,TGCGCCAGCAGCCAAGGTCTCGGGGCCTACGAGCAGTACTTC,CASSQGLGAYEQYF
TRBJ1-1,TRBV5-1,TRBD1,NA,TGCGCCAGCAGCGCGCGGGGACAGAGTAACACTGAAGCTTTCTTT,CASSARGQSNTEAFF
TRBJ2-3,TRBV3-1/TRBV3-2,TRBD2,NA,TGTGCCAGCAGCCAGAGGGGCGTAGCGGGAGCGGCAGATACGCAGTATTTT,CASSQRGVAGAADTQYF